These 24 T cell receptor beta chains were sequenced from one sample in a study of regulatory T cells in long-lasting Graves disease. Time point denoted: newly diagnosed GD, antithyroid drugs for less than 3 months. PBMC RNA was the source of the TCR library. To make TCR beta libraries, researchers used iRepertoire HTBI primers and Arm-PCR of CDR3 regions. TCRdb ran MiXCR on the multiplex PCR reads and lists one entry per CDR3 protein. In the table there are under 400,000 distinct CDR3 sequences, 16% of which are singletons. These data also formed part of another study, on T cells in Graves' hyperthyroidism and ophthalmopathy.

The sample was peripheral blood mononuclear cells (PBMCs), taken at new diagnosis, from a patient treated with antithyroid drugs. The receptors shown here come from a man aged 40-49 years with Graves disease.

This clonotype has more than one count but fewer than ten. The rearrangement links TRBV10-1 to TRBJ2-2; no clear D gene. Germline V gene lookup returns CDR1 WNHNN and CDR2 SYGVQD (reference sequence). CDR3 size: 13 residues. The V end lost 7 bases, the J end lost 3 bases, and 9 bases lay between the germline ends. In DNA, the CDR3 is TGCGCCAGCATGTGTGGGGACACCGGGGAGCTGTTTTTT. Its translation is CASMCGDTGELFF.

This clonotype was picked up a small number of times. CDR3 sequence reads: CASSPDRAVETQYF. DNA for the CDR3: TGTGCCAGCTCTCCAGACAGGGCGGTCGAGACCCAGTACTTC. The V call is TRBV18, the J call TRBJ2-5, with TRBD1 matching 7 bases. CDR3 size: 14 residues. The germline V gene encodes CDR1 KGHSH and CDR2 LQKENI. The V segment lost 6 bases and the J segment 5 bases; nucleotides outside the gene matches: 9.

This chain connects TRBV24-1 to TRBJ2-2; D may be TRBD1 or TRBD2 (5 bases each). Looked up from germline, CDR1 is KGHDR and CDR2 is SFDVKD. V shed 0 bases and J shed 4 bases, with 11 bases lying between them. CDR3 length equals 16 residues. The CDR3 sequence: CATSDLRGRGTGELFF. DNA for the CDR3: TGTGCCACCAGTGATTTGCGGGGAAGGGGCACCGGGGAGCTGTTTTTT.

This clonotype was detected ten times or more. The chain is built from TRBV2 and TRBJ1-5, with 8 bases aligning to TRBD1. This CDR3 has 14 amino acids. J was trimmed by 4 bases and V by 8 bases; bases with no gene match: 7. The germline V gene has CDR1 SNHLY and CDR2 FYNNEI. CDR3 amino acids: CASDINRGNQPQHF. The CDR3 DNA reads as TGTGCCAGCGACATTAACAGGGGGAATCAGCCCCAGCATTTT. Together with reference TRBV2 and TRBJ1-5, the CDR3 gives the full variable domain: EPEVTQTPSHQVTQMGQEVILRCVPISNHLYFYWYRQILGQKVEFLVSFYNNEISEKSEIFDDQFSVERPDGSNFTLKIRSTKLEDSAMYFCASDINRGNQPQHFGDGTRLSIL.

The chain joins TRBV6-2 or TRBV6-3 to TRBJ1-4; perhaps TRBD1 as D (6 bases). Germline values: CDR1 MNHEY, CDR2 SVGEGT. Deletions cut 5 bases from V and 0 bases from J, with 19 bases between. This CDR3 is built from 18 residues. The CDR3 here is CASSPRTASAATNEKLFF. Here the CDR3 DNA reads TGTGCCAGCAGTCCCAGGACAGCCTCGGCCGCAACTAATGAAAAACTGTTTTTT.

V and J are TRBV24-1 and TRBJ2-3, with TRBD2 matching 9 bases. The J call may not be correct, given that the DNA end is closer to TRBJ2-5. CDR3 length: 16 amino acids. Germline CDR1 reads KGHDR; CDR2 reads SFDVKD. In DNA, the CDR3 is TGTGCCACCAGTGTGCGGGGGGGGGATGGACGAGAGACCCAGTACTTC. It encodes CATSVRGGDGRETQYF.

This clonotype was detected only a few times. The rearrangement links TRBV14 to TRBJ2-7, with TRBD2 as a possible D gene (5 bases). Trimming took off 2 bases at V and 2 bases at J, with 16 bases between the two ends. Germline values: CDR1 SGHDN, CDR2 FVKESK. The CDR3 extends over 16 amino acids. The CDR3 sequence: CASSQRLHSSAYEQYF. The CDR3 DNA reads TGTGCCAGCAGCCAACGACTACACTCCTCCGCCTACGAGCAGTACTTC.

V gene TRBV18 combines with J gene TRBJ2-2; 8 positions match TRBD2. This CDR3 comprises 15 residues. The ends lost 8 bases at V and 5 bases at J; junction bases unmatched: 10. Germline V gene sequence: CDR1 KGHSH, CDR2 LQKENI. The CDR3 here is CASSSRTSPTGELFF. CDR3 nucleotides: TGTGCCAGCAGTTCCCGGACTAGCCCAACCGGGGAGCTGTTTTTT. Variable domain in full (rest from reference TRBV18 and TRBJ2-2): NAGVMQNPRHLVRRRGQEARLRCSPMKGHSHVYWYRQLPEEGLKFMVYLQKENIIDESGMPKERFSAEFPKEGPSILRIQQVVRGDSAAYFCASSSRTSPTGELFFGEGSRLTVL.

This clonotype was seen many times. J is TRBJ2-5 and V is TRBV7-8; 9 bases match TRBD2. V lost 4 bases to trimming and J lost 5 bases; unmatched junction nucleotides: 11. Germline-derived CDR1 and CDR2 are SGHVS and FQNEAQ. The CDR3 covers 16 residues. CDR3 loop: CASSYGGGGPGETQYF. DNA of the CDR3: TGTGCCAGCAGCTATGGCGGGGGGGGCCCTGGGGAGACCCAGTACTTC. The full variable domain, its missing parts supplied by reference TRBV7-8 and TRBJ2-5, is GAGVSQSPRYKVAKRGQDVALRCDPISGHVSLFWYQQALGQGPEFLTYFQNEAQLDKSGLPSDRFFAERPEGSVSTLKIQRTQQEDSAVYLCASSYGGGGPGETQYFGPGTRLLVL.

This clonotype was observed a handful of times. The chain has TRBV6-2 or TRBV6-3 and TRBJ2-7; TRBD1 matches at 11 bases. The V segment lost 8 bases and the J segment 3 bases; nucleotides outside the gene matches: 6. The germline gives CDR1 MNHEY, CDR2 SVGEGT. The CDR3 is made up of 14 amino acids. Written as DNA, the CDR3 is TGTGCCAGCGACCCGGGGACAGGGGGCTACGAGCAGTACTTC. Translated, it gives CASDPGTGGYEQYF.

This clonotype turned up a few times. This sequence joins TRBV29-1 and TRBJ2-1; TRBD1 agrees at 8 bases. The germline gives CDR1 SQVTM, CDR2 ANQGSEA. V was pared by 3 bases and J by 7 bases, with 11 bases of the junction left unmatched. The CDR3 covers 15 residues. The CDR3 DNA reads TGCAGCGTTGACCGCCGGGACAGGAATGATAATGAGCAGTTCTTC. This codes for CSVDRRDRNDNEQFF.

This clonotype was detected many times. CDR3 in amino acids: CSVDSGSADTQYF. DNA of the CDR3: TGCAGCGTTGATAGTGGGAGTGCAGATACGCAGTATTTT. This chain connects TRBV29-1 to TRBJ2-3; D possibly corresponds to TRBD2 (5 bases). Deletions cut 3 bases from V and 4 bases from J, with 11 bases between. Per germline, CDR1 SQVTM and CDR2 ANQGSEA. This CDR3 has 13 amino acids.

The chain couples TRBV7-2 to TRBJ2-7, with 11 nucleotides matching TRBD2. The CDR3 length is 15 residues. Germline CDR1 reads SGHTA; CDR2 reads FQGNSA. V lost 2 bases and J lost 5; bases outside the gene matches: 5. The CDR3 loop reads CASSLRSGGAHEQYF. CDR3 DNA sequence: TGTGCCAGCAGCTTACGTAGCGGGGGGGCCCACGAGCAGTACTTC. The full variable domain, completed using reference TRBV7-2 and TRBJ2-7, is GAGVSQSPSNKVTEKGKDVELRCDPISGHTALYWYRQSLGQGLEFLIYFQGNSAPDKSGLPSDRFSAERTGGSVSTLTIQRTQQEDSAVYLCASSLRSGGAHEQYFGPGTRLTVT.

The gene calls are TRBV9 and TRBJ1-1, with TRBD1 as a possible D gene (5 bases). Per germline, CDR1 SGDLS and CDR2 YYNGEE. The CDR3 is 14 amino acids. With 4 bases removed from V and 3 bases from J, the gap between germline ends came to 13 bases. CDR3 nucleotide sequence: TGTGCCAGCAGCACCCTAGCGGGGCACACTGAAGCTTTCTTT. Translated: CASSTLAGHTEAFF.

This chain connects TRBV4-2 to TRBJ1-1, with D tentatively TRBD1 (6 bases). V dropped 5 bases and J dropped 6 bases, with 25 bases sitting between them. The CDR3 sequence is 17 residues long. Germline-derived CDR1 and CDR2 are LGHNA and YNFKEQ. The CDR3 reads CASSVQSGGAEVPEAFF. The CDR3 DNA reads TGTGCCAGCAGCGTTCAAAGCGGGGGGGCCGAGGTCCCTGAAGCTTTCTTT.

As for this clonotype: A far larger clone is off by one base, so a read error is likely. J is TRBJ1-1 and V is TRBV7-2; D is uncertain. V shed 5 bases and J shed 1 base, with 8 bases lying between them. Germline V lookup: CDR1 SGHTA, CDR2 FQGNSA. This CDR3 comprises 13 residues. DNA for the CDR3: TGTGCCAGCAGCCGACCCCCGAACACTGAAGCTTTCTTT. It encodes CASSRPPNTEAFF. Complete variable domain (other parts from reference TRBV7-2 and TRBJ1-1): GAGVSQSPSNKVTEKGKDVELRCDPISGHTALYWYRQSLGQGLEFLIYFQGNSAPDKSGLPSDRFSAERTGGSVSTLTIQRTQQEDSAVYLCASSRPPNTEAFFGQGTRLTVV.

Ten or more counts support this clonotype. The chain carries TRBV27 and TRBJ1-4; 7 nucleotides line up with TRBD1. CDR1 is MNHEY, CDR2 SMNVEV, per germline (reference sequence). V was pared by 8 bases and J by 3 bases, with 0 bases of the junction left unmatched. This CDR3 is built from 12 residues. DNA for the CDR3: TGTGCCAGCGGGACAGCTAATGAAAAACTGTTTTTT. Encoded protein: CASGTANEKLFF.

This clonotype was recorded many times. The rearrangement uses TRBV5-5 and TRBJ2-3; the D is unclear. Germline V gene lookup returns CDR1 SGHKS and CDR2 YYEKEE (reference sequence). V was pared by 3 bases and J by 6 bases, with 20 bases between. This CDR3 is 16 amino acids long. CDR3 residues: CASSSFLVLSLDTQYF. The CDR3 DNA is TGTGCCAGCAGCTCCTTTTTGGTCCTGAGTTTGGATACGCAGTATTTT.

This chain's CDR3 is CATSDALGNTIYF. CDR3 nucleotides: TGTGCCACCAGTGACGCCCTAGGAAACACCATATATTTT. The chain links TRBV24-1 to TRBJ1-3; D call uncertain. This CDR3 region has 13 residues. The germline gives CDR1 KGHDR, CDR2 SFDVKD. V was trimmed by 4 bases and J by 4 bases, leaving 7 bases between them.

The chain is built from TRBV7-6 and TRBJ1-4, with a weak D call TRBD1 (6 bases). V lost 6 bases to trimming and J lost 0 bases, with 11 bases between them. CDR1 and CDR2 (germline): SGHVS, FNYEAQ. The CDR3 runs to 15 residues. In DNA form, the CDR3 reads TGTGCCAGCAGTGCCTCAGGGGCAACTAATGAAAAACTGTTTTTT. It codes for CASSASGATNEKLFF. The variable domain in full, with the rest retrieved from reference TRBV7-6 and TRBJ1-4, is GAGVSQSPRYKVTKRGQDVALRCDPISGHVSLYWYRQALGQGPEFLTYFNYEAQQDKSGLPNDRFSAERPEGSISTLTIQRTEQRDSAMYRCASSASGATNEKLFFGSGTQLSVL.

This clonotype was seen ten or more times. The chain employs TRBV18 and TRBJ2-1, with a weak D call TRBD2 (6 bases). Germline loops: CDR1 KGHSH, CDR2 LQKENI. The CDR3 length is 13 residues. V was pared by 3 bases and J by 7 bases, with 10 bases between. In DNA, the CDR3 is TGTGCCAGCTCACCTCCGGGGGTGAATGAGCAGTTCTTC. Its protein product is CASSPPGVNEQFF.

This clonotype was found many times. This chain uses TRBV27 with TRBJ2-7; 7 nucleotides match TRBD2. Germline-derived CDR1 and CDR2 are MNHEY and SMNVEV (reference sequence). CDR3 length: 16 amino acids. V dropped 5 bases and J dropped 5; count of bases not matched to a gene: 15. The CDR3 nucleotides read TGTGCCAGCAGTCCCTTCTTCGGACTAGGTCGGGACGAGCAGTACTTC. As protein: CASSPFFGLGRDEQYF.

This clonotype was counted many times. This sequence joins TRBV6-2 or TRBV6-3 and TRBJ2-5, with 12 bases fitting TRBD1. J gave up 9 bases and V 4 bases, and 12 bases lay outside the gene matches. Germline V gene lookup returns CDR1 MNHEY and CDR2 SVGEGT. The CDR3 spans 16 residues. Here the CDR3 reads CASSSHRDRGPEAQYF. In nucleotides, the CDR3 is TGTGCCAGCAGTTCACACCGGGACAGGGGGCCCGAGGCCCAGTACTTC.

The chain recombines TRBV28 with TRBJ1-2, with TRBD1 as a possible D gene (5 bases). The germline V gene has CDR1 MDHEN and CDR2 SYDVKM. There are 12 residues in the CDR3. V lost 6 bases and J lost 8, with 13 bases in between. The CDR3 region is CASRAPGWGYTF. The DNA of the CDR3 is TGTGCCAGCAGGGCGCCAGGGTGGGGCTACACCTTC.